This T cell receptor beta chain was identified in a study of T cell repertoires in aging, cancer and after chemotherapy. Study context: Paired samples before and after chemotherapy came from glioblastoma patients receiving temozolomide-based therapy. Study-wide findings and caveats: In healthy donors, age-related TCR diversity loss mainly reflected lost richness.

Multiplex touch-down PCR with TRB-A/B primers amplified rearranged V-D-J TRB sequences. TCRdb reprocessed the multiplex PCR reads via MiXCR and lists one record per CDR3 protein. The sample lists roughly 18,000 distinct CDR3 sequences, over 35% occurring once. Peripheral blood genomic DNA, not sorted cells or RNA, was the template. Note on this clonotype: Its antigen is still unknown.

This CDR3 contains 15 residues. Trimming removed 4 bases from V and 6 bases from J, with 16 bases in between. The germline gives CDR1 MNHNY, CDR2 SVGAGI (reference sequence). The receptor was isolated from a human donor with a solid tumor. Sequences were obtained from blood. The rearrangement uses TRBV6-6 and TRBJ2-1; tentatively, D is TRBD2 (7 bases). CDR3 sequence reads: CASSSGGGRGNEQFF. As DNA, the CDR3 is TGTGCCAGCAGTTCTGGGGGGGGGCGGGGCAATGAGCAGTTCTTC.